This T cell receptor (beta chain) was profiled in a study of T cells in Graves' hyperthyroidism and ophthalmopathy (dated by TCRdb to the late 2010s). Background for the entire study: Peripheral blood samples were taken at initial diagnosis, before any treatment was given. To identify TCR V-J signatures that set the groups apart, the researchers used a discovery cohort of 100 patients, made up of under 45 with Graves' ophthalmopathy and 57 with stable Graves' hyperthyroidism. Whether ophthalmopathy could be predicted prospectively was tested in an independent validation cohort made up of 18 to 20 hyperthyroidism patients plus 17 patients who later progressed to ophthalmopathy. The 100 discovery patients were randomly split 7:3 into training and test sets. Thyroid tissue and blood T-cell repertoires from six Graves' hyperthyroidism patients were also compared in the study. After blood sampling, hyperthyroidism patients were treated with methimazole at a starting dose of 30 mg daily, and ophthalmopathy patients were treated with high-dose intravenous methylprednisolone. The paper reports TCR Vbeta CDR3 sequencing of fewer than 150 peripheral blood samples: 43 ophthalmopathy, over 70 hyperthyroidism and around 17 progressor patients.

TCR beta CDR3 regions were amplified from RNA transcripts. For the first round of RT-PCR on the TCR CDR3, the HTBI primer set was used together with the Qiagen OneStep RT-PCR kit. A second multiplex PCR round built the libraries, followed by size selection and purification. Sequencing of the libraries was done on an Illumina HiSeq2000 using paired-end 100 bp reads. As for the original processing: Raw data were processed with SOAPnuke, discarding reads with adapters, uncalled bases, mean Phred below 15, or no exact constant-primer or identifier match. COPE v1.2.5 was used to merge the high-quality paired reads, and each unique nucleotide sequence was defined as a clonotype. MiTCR v1.1 was used to align the clonotypes against IMGT TRBV, TRBD and TRBJ reference segments. The analysis included only V-J combinations with a frequency above 0.0001, which together covered 98% to 99.2% of the repertoires. A TCS score was defined as the ratio of F50 (clonal expansion) to E x V (chaos), with BLOSUM62-based TCRdist applied between CDR3 peptides within each V-J. Welch's t-statistics and random forest reduced roughly 530 V-J features to about 13, which were used in a naive Bayes classifier (R e1071). TCRdb's own reprocessing of the public reads used fastp at Q25 and MiXCR and kept productive beta chains. Rows matching on CDR3 protein sequence are summarized as one entry with the most common DNA and genes. The V and J calls and clone size are TCRdb's, not the authors'. Counted in this sample were 200,000 to 250,000 distinct CDR3 sequences; approximately 25% of them appeared once. Together, the top ten hold around 32% of the sample.

V trim: 7 bases; J trim: 6 bases; unmatched bases: 8. CDR1 and CDR2, per the germline V gene, are MNHEY and SVGAGI. The CDR3 has 13 amino acids, counting the end cysteine and phenylalanine. Only CDR3 DNA remains: 39 bases, in frame from the first base. The sample holds many counts of this clonotype. The target of this receptor is not known. No clone much larger than this one lies a single base away; base qualities are absent. Ophthalmopathy patients had moderately to severely active disease, Clinical Activity Score of at least 3, NOSPECS grade of at least 4, and duration under 3 months. The study excluded patients with uncontrolled infections, other autoimmune diseases, pregnancy or lactation. Clinical symptoms, serum thyroxine and TRAb, thyroid ultrasound, and orbital computed tomography formed the basis for the diagnoses. PBMCs were isolated from about 9.2 ml of fresh peripheral blood by Ficoll-Paque density gradient centrifugation. Total RNA was extracted using Trizol reagent, and RNA quality was assessed on an Agilent 2100 Bioanalyzer.

Study-wide conclusions, independent of this receptor: During validation, the model predicted progression to ophthalmopathy a median of about 5.9 months ahead of onset, with around 65% sensitivity and around 73% specificity. In cross-validation, a model built on a 13 V-J signature told ophthalmopathy apart from stable hyperthyroidism with 85% to 90% sensitivity and approximately 84% specificity, and in testing the same model reached 80%/75%. Sample size was not statistically predetermined, and blinding of investigators to group allocation was not performed. Most expanded thyroid clonotypes (frequency above 0.001) were also detected in blood, a finding suggesting that blood repertoires may reflect thyroid immune responses.

This clonotype originated in a woman in her thirties or forties with Graves' ophthalmopathy. Sequenced sample: blood. The chain employs TRBV6-5 and TRBJ2-7, and 8 junctional nucleotides match TRBD1. The nucleotide sequence reads TGTGCCAGCAAACCGACAGGGGTCGGCGAGCAGTACTTC. It translates as CASKPTGVGEQYF.